This T cell receptor (beta chain) was identified during a study of blood T cell repertoires in COVID-19. The CDR3 is 14 amino acids. Germline CDR1 LNHDA, CDR2 SQIVND (reference sequence). V lost 6 bases and J lost 4; bases outside the gene matches: 6. Sequencing was performed with immunoSEQ multiplex PCR; in TCRdb, only in-frame clones are kept and a portion is missing. The sample consists of approximately 150,000 clones, just under 80% of them appearing once. The clonotype originates from a woman aged 55-69 years with acute or convalescent COVID-19. The V call is TRBV19, the J call TRBJ2-7; 10 nucleotides align to TRBD2. Sequencing input: peripheral blood. CDR3 coding DNA: TGTGCCAGTAGAAGGACTAGCGGCACATACGAGCAGTACTTC. Its translation is CASRRTSGTYEQYF.